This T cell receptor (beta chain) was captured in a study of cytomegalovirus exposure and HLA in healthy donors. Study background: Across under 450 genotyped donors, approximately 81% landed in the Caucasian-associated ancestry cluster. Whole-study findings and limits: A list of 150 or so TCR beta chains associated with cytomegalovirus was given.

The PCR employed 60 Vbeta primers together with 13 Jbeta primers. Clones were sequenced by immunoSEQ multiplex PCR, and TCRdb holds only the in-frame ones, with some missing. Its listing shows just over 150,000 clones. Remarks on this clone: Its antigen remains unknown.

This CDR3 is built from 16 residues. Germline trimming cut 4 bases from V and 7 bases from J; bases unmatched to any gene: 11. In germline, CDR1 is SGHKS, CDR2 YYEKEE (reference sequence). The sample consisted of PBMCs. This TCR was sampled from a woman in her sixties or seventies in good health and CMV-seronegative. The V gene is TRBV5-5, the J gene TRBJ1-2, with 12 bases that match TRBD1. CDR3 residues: CASSLSPGQGAVGYTF. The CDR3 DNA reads TGTGCCAGCAGCCTATCTCCGGGACAGGGGGCCGTTGGCTACACCTTC.